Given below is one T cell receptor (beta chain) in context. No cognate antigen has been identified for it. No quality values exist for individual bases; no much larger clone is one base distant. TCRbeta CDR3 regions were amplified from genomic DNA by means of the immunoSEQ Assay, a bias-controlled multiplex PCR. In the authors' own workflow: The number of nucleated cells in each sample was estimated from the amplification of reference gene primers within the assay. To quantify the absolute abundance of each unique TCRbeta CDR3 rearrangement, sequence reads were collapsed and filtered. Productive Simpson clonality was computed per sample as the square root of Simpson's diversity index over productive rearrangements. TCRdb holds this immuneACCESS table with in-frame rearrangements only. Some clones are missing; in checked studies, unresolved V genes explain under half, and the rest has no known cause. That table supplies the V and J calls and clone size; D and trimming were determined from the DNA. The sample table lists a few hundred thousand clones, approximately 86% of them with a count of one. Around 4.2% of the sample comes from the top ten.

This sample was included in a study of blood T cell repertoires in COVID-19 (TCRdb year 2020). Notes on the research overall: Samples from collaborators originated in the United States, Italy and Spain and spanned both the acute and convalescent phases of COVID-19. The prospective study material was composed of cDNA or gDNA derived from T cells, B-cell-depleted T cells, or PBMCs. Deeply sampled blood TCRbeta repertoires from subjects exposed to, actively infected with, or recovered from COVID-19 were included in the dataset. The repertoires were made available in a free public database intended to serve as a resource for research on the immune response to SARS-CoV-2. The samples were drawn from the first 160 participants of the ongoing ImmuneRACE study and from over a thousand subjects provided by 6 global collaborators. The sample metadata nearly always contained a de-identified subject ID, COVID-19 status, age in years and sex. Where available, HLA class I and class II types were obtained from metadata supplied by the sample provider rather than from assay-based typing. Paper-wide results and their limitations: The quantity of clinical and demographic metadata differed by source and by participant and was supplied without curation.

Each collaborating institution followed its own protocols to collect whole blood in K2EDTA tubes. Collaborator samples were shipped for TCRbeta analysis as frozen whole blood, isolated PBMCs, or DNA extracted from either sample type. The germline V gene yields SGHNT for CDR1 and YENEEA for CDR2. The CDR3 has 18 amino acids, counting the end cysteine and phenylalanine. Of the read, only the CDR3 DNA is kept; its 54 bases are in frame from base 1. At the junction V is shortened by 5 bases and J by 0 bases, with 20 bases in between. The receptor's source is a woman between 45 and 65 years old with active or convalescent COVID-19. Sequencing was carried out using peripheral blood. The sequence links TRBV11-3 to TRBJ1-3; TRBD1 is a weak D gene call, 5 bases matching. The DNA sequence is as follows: TGTGCCAGCAGCCCCATTTCGGACACCCCAAACTCTGGAAACACCATATATTTT. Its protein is CASSPISDTPNSGNTIYF.